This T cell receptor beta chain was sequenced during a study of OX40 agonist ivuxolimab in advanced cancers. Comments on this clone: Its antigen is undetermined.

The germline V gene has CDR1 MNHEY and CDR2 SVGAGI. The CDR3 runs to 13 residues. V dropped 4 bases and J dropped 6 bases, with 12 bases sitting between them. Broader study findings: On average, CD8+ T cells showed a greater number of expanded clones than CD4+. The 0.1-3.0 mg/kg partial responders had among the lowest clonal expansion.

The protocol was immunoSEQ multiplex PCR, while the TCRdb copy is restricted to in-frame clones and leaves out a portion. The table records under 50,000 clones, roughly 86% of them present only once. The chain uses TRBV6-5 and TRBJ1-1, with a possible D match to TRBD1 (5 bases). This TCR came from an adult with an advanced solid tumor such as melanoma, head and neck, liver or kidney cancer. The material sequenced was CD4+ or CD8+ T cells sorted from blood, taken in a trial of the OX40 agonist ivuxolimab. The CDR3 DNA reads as TGTGCCAGCAGTTCTGGGGGTAGGCCTGAAGCTTTCTTT. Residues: CASSSGGRPEAFF.